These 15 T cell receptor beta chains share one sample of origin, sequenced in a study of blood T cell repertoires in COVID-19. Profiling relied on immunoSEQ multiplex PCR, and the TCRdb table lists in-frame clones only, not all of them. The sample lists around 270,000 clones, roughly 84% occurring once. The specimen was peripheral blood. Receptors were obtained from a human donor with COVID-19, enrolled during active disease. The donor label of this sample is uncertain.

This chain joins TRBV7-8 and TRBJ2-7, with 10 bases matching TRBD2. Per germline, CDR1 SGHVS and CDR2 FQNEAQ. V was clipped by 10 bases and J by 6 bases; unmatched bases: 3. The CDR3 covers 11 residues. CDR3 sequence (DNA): TGTGCCACGGGACTAGCGACCGAGCAGTACTTC. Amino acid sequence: CATGLATEQYF.

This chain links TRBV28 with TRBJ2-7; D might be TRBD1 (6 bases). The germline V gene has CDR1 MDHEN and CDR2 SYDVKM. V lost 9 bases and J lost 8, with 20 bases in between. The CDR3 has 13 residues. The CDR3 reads CASRKDSLLKQYF. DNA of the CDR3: TGTGCCAGTCGAAAGGACAGTCTCTTGAAGCAGTACTTC.

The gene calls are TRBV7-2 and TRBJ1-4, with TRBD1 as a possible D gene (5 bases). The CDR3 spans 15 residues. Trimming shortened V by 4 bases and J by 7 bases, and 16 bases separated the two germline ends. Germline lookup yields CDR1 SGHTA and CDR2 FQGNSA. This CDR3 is CASSSQATESEKLFF. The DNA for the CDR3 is TGTGCCAGCAGCTCACAGGCGACGGAGAGTGAAAAACTGTTTTTT.

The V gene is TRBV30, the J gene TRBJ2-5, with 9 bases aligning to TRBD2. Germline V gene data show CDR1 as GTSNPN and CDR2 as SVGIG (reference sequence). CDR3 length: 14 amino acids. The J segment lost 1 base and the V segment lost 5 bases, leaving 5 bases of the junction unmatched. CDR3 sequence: CAWAGGRAQETQYF. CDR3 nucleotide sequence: TGTGCCTGGGCTGGCGGGAGGGCCCAAGAGACCCAGTACTTC.

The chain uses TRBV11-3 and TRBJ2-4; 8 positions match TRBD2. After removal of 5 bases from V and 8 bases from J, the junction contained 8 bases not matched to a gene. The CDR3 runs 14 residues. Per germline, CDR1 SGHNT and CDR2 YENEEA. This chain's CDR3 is CASSPGRGSDIQYF. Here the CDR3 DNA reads TGTGCCAGCAGCCCCGGGAGGGGATCGGACATTCAGTACTTC.

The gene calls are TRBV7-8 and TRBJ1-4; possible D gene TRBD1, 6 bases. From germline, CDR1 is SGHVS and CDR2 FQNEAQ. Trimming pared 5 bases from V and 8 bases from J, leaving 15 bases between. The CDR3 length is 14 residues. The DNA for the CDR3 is TGTGCCAGCAGCAAACGGGACACCGCGGAAAAACTGTTTTTT. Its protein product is CASSKRDTAEKLFF.

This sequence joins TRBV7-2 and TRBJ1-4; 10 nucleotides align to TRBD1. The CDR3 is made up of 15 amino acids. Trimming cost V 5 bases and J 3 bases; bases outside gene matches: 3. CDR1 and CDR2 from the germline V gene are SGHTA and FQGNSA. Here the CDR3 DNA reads TGTGCCAGCAGCCCCGACAGGGGGCCTAATGAAAAACTGTTTTTT. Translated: CASSPDRGPNEKLFF.

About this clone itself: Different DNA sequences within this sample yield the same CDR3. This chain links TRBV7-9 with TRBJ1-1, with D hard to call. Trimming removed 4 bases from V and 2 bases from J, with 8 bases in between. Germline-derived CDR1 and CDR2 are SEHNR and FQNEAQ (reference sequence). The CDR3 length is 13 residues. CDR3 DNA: TGTGCCAGCAGCTCCACAGAAAACACTGAAGCTTTCTTT. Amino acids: CASSSTENTEAFF.

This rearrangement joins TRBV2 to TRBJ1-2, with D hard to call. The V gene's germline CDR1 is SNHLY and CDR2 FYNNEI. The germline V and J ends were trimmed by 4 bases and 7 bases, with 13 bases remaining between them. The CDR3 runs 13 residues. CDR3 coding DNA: TGTGCCAGCAGTGCAAGTGGCCCCAGTGGCTACACCTTC. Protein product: CASSASGPSGYTF. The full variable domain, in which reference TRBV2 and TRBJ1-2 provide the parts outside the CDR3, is EPEVTQTPSHQVTQMGQEVILRCVPISNHLYFYWYRQILGQKVEFLVSFYNNEISEKSEIFDDQFSVERPDGSNFTLKIRSTKLEDSAMYFCASSASGPSGYTFGSGTRLTVV.

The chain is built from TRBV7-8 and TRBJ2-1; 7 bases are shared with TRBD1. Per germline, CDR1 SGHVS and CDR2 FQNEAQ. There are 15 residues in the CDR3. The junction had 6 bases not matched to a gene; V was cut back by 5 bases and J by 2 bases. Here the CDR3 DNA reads TGTGCCAGCAGCATCCAGGGGGAGCCCTACAATGAGCAGTTCTTC. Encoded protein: CASSIQGEPYNEQFF.

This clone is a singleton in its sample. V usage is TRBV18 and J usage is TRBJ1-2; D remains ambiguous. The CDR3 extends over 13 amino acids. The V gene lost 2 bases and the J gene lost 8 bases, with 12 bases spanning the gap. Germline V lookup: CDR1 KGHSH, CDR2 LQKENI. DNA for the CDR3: TGTGCCAGCTCACCATCTGAGACTGTGGGCTACACCTTC. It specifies CASSPSETVGYTF.

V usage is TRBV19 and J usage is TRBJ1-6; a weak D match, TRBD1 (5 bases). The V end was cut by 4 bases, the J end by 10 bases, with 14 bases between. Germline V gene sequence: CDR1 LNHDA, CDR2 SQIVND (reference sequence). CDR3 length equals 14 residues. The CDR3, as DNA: TGTGCCAGTAGTAGCCAGACAGTATGGTCACCCCTCCACTTT. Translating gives CASSSQTVWSPLHF. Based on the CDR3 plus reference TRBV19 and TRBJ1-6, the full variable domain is DGGITQSPKYLFRKEGQNVTLSCEQNLNHDAMYWYRQDPGQGLRLIYYSQIVNDFQKGDIAEGYSVSREKKESFPLTVTSAQKNPTAFYLCASSSQTVWSPLHFGNGTRLTVT.

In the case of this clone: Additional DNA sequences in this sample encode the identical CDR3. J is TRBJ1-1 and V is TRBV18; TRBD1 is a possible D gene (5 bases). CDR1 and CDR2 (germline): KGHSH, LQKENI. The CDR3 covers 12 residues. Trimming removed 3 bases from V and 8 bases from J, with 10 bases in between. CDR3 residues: CASSPREGEAFF. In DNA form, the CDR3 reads TGTGCCAGCTCACCCCGGGAGGGGGAAGCTTTCTTT.

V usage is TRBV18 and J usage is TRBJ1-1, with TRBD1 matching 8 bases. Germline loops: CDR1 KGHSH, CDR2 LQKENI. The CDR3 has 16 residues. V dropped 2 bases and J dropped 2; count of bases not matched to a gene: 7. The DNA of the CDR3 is TGTGCCAGCTCACCATATGTAGGACAGGGTAACACTGAAGCTTTCTTT. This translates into CASSPYVGQGNTEAFF.

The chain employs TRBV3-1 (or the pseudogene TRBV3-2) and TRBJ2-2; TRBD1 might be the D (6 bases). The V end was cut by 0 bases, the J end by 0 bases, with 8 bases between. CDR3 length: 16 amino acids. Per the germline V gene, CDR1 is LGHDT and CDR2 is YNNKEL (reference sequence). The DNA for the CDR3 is TGTGCCAGCAGCCAAGAGGCAGGGGCGAACACCGGGGAGCTGTTTTTT. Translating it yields CASSQEAGANTGELFF.